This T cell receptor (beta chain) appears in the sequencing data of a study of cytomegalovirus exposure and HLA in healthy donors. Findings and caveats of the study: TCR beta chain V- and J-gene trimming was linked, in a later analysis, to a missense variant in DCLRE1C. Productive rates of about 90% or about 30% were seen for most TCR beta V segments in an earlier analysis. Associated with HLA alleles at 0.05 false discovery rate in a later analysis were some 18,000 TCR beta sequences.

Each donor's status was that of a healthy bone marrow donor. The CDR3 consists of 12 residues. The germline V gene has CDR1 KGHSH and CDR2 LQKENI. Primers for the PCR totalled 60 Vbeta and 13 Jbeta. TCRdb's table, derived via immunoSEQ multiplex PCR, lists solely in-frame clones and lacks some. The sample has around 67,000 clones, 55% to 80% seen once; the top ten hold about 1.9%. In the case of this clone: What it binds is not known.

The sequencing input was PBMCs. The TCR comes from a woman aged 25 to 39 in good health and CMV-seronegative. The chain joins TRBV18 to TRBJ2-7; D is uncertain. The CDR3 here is CASNTISYEQYF. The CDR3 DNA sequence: TGTGCTAGCAACACTATCTCCTACGAGCAGTACTTC.